The clone carrying this T cell receptor beta chain has ten or more counts. Its specificity is not known. The sample is drawn from a study of T cells after yellow fever vaccination. The CDR3 extends over 14 amino acids. Trimming stripped 9 bases from V and 2 bases from J, with 17 bases between. The V gene's germline CDR1 is SNHLY and CDR2 FYNNEI. Template-switching 5'RACE yielded the TCR cDNA; a universal primer site and UMIs were added in the process. MiXCR, applied by TCRdb to the 5' RACE reads, yields one record per CDR3 protein. This sample carries around 120,000 distinct CDR3 sequences, more than 5.5% of them seen once, and the ten largest clones take more than 2.5%. The study's findings and limits: Post-booster repertoires again held most primary-vaccination clones (approximately 96% CD4, roughly 88% CD8). Only a small proportion of the clonotypes turned up in both the CD4 and the CD8 compartments, likely arising from convergent recombination.

The gene calls are TRBV2 and TRBJ2-7; D unclear. Material: CD4+ T cells sorted from PBMCs, obtained roughly 46 days after the first yellow fever vaccination. The receptor was derived from a man younger than 35 who received the YFV17D yellow fever vaccine. CDR3 coding DNA: TGTGCCAGAGAGGCTCTTAAGGAGCCCTACGAGCAGTACTTC. Translating it yields CAREALKEPYEQYF.